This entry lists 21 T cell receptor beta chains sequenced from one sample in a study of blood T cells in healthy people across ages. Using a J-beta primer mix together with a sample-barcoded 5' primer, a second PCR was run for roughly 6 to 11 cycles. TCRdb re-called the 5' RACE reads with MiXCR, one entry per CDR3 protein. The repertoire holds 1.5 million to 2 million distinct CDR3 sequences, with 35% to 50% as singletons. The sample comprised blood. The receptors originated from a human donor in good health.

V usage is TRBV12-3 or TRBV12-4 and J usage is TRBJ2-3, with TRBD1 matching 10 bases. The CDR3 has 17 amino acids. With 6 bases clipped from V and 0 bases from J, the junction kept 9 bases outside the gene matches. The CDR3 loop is CASSPAPGQGSTDTQYF. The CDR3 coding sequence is TGTGCCAGCAGCCCCGCTCCGGGACAGGGGAGCACAGATACGCAGTATTTT.

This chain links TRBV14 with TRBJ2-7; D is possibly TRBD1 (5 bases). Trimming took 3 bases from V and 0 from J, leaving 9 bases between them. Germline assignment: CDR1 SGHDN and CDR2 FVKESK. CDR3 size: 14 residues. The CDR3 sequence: CASSHLGRSYEQYF. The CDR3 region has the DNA TGTGCCAGCAGCCACCTGGGGCGCTCCTACGAGCAGTACTTC.

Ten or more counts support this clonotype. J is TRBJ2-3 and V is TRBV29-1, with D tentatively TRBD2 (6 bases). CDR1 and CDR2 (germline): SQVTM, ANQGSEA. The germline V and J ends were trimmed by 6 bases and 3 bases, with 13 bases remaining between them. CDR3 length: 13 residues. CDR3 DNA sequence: TGCAGCGTCGCCGGGACTTATACAGATACGCAGTATTTT. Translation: CSVAGTYTDTQYF.

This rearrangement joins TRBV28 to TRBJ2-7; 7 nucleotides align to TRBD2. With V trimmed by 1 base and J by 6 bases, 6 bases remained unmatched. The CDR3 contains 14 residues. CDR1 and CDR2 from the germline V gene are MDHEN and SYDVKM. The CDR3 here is CASSLLGLSGEQYF. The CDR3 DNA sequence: TGTGCCAGCAGTTTATTGGGACTAAGTGGCGAGCAGTACTTC.

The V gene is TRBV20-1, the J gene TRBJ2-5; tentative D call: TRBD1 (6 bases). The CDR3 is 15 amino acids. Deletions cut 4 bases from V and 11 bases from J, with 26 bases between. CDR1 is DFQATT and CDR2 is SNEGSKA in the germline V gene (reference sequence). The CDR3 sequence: CSAIFGQRLRVEQYF. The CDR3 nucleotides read TGCAGTGCTATATTTGGACAGCGACTTAGAGTTGAGCAGTACTTC.

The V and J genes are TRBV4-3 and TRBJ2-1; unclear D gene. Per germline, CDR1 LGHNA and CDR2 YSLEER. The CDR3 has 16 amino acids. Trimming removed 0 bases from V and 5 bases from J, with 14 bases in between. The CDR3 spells CASSQDRRDLDNEQFF. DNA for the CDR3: TGCGCCAGCAGCCAAGATAGGCGTGACCTGGACAATGAGCAGTTCTTC.

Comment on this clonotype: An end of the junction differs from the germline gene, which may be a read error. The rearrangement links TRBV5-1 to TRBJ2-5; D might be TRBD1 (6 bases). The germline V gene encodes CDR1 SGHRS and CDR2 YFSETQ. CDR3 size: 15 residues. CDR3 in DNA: TGCGCCAGCAGCCCCAATACAGGGATTCAAGAGACCCGGTACTTC. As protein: CASSPNTGIQETRYF.

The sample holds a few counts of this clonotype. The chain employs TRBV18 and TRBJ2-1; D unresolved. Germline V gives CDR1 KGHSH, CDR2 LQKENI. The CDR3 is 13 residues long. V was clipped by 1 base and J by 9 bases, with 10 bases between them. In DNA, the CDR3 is TGTGCCAGCTCACCACTTTCGGCATCTGAGCAGTTCTTC. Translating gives CASSPLSASEQFF. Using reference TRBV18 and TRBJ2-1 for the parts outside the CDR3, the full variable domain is NAGVMQNPRHLVRRRGQEARLRCSPMKGHSHVYWYRQLPEEGLKFMVYLQKENIIDESGMPKERFSAEFPKEGPSILRIQQVVRGDSAAYFCASSPLSASEQFFGPGTRLTVL.

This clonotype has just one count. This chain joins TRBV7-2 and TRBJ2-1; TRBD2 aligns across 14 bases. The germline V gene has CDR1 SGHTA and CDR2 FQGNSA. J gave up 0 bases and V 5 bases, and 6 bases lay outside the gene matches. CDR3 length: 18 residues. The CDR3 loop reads CASSPRGLAGASYNEQFF. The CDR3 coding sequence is TGTGCCAGCAGCCCAAGGGGACTAGCGGGGGCCTCCTACAATGAGCAGTTCTTC.

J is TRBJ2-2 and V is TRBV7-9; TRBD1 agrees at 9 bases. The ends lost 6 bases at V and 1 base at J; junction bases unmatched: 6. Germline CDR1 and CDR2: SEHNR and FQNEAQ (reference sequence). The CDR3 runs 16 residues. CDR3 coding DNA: TGTGCCAGCAGGTCCGGGACAGGGATGAACACCGGGGAGCTGTTTTTT. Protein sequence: CASRSGTGMNTGELFF.

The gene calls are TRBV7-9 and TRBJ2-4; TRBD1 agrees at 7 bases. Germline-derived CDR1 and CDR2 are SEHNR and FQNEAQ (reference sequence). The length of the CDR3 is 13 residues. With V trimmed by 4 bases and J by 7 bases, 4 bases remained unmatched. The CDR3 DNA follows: TGTGCCAGCAGCTGGGACAGCGAGAACATTCAGTACTTC. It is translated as CASSWDSENIQYF. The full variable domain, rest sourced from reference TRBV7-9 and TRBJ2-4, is DTGVSQNPRHKITKRGQNVTFRCDPISEHNRLYWYRQTLGQGPEFLTYFQNEAQLEKSRLLSDRFSAERPKGSFSTLEIQRTEQGDSAMYLCASSWDSENIQYFGAGTRLSVL.

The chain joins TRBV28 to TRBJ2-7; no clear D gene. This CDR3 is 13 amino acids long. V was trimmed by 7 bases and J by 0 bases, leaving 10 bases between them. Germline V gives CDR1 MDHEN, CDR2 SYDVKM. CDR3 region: CASNAVHSYEQYF. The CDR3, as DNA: TGTGCCAGCAACGCCGTCCACTCCTACGAGCAGTACTTC.

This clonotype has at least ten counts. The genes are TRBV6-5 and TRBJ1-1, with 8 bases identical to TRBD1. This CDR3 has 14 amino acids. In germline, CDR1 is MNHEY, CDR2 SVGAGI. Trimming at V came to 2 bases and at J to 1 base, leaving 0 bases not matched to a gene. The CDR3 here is CASSYGTGNTEAFF. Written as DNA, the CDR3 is TGTGCCAGCAGTTACGGGACAGGGAACACTGAAGCTTTCTTT.

CDR3 sequence: CASSVGQVLQETQYF. CDR3 sequence (DNA): TGTGCCAGCAGCGTCGGACAGGTACTCCAAGAGACCCAGTACTTC. V and J are TRBV9 and TRBJ2-5, with 7 nucleotides matching TRBD1. CDR3 length: 15 amino acids. The germline CDR1 and CDR2 sequences are SGDLS and YYNGEE. V was clipped by 2 bases and J by 1 base; unmatched bases: 5.

CDR3 protein: CAISPLDIGDEQFF. The DNA for the CDR3 is TGTGCCATCAGCCCACTAGATATAGGCGATGAGCAGTTCTTC. The rearrangement joins TRBV10-3 to TRBJ2-1; maybe TRBD2 (5 bases). This CDR3 is built from 14 residues. In germline, CDR1 is ENHRY, CDR2 SYGVKD. V was trimmed by 6 bases and J by 8 bases, leaving 17 bases between them.

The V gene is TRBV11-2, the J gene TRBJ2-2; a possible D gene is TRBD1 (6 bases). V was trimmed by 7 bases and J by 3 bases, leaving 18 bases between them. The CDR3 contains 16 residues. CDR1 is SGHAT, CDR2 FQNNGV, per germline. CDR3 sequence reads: CASTQIGGWDTGELFF. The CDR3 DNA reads TGTGCCAGCACCCAGATAGGGGGTTGGGACACCGGGGAGCTGTTTTTT.

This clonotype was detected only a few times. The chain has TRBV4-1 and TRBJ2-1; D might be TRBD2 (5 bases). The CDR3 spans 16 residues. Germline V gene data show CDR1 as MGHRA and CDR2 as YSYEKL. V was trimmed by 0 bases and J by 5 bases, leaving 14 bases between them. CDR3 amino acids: CASSQEAGLANNEQFF. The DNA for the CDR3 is TGCGCCAGCAGCCAAGAAGCCGGGCTAGCAAACAATGAGCAGTTCTTC.

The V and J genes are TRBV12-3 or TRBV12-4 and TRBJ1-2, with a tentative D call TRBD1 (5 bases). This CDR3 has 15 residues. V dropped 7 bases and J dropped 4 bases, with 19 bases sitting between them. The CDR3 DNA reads TGTGCCAGCACCCCAGTTCCGGGACGGAGCTATGGCTACACCTTC. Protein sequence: CASTPVPGRSYGYTF.

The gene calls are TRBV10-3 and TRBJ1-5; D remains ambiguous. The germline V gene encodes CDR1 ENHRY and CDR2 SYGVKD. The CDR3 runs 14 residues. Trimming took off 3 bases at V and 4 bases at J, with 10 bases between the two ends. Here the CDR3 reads CAISDGRRNQPQHF. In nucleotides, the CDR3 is TGTGCCATCAGTGATGGCAGAAGAAATCAGCCCCAGCATTTT.

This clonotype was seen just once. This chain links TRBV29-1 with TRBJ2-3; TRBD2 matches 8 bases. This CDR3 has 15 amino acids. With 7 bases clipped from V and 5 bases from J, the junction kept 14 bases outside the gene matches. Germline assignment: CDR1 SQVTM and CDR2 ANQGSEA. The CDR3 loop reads CSGKSPRGARDTQYF. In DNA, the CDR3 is TGCAGCGGCAAGAGTCCGCGGGGGGCCAGAGATACGCAGTATTTT.

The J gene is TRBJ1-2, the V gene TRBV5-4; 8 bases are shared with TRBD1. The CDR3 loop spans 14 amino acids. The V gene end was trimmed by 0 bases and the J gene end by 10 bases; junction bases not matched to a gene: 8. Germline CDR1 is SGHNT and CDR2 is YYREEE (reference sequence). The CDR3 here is CASSLDPGGSDYTF. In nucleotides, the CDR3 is TGTGCCAGCAGCTTGGATCCAGGGGGCTCGGACTACACCTTC. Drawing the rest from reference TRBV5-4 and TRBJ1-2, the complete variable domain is ETGVTQSPTHLIKTRGQQVTLRCSSQSGHNTVSWYQQALGQGPQFIFQYYREEENGRGNFPPRFSGLQFPNYSSELNVNALELDDSALYLCASSLDPGGSDYTFGSGTRLTVV.